The rows below give T cell receptor beta chains drawn from one sample of a study of T cells in Graves' hyperthyroidism and ophthalmopathy. TCRdb fed the multiplex PCR reads into MiXCR, producing one record per CDR3 protein. The table records around 400,000 distinct CDR3 sequences, 13% to 15% of them present only once. What was sequenced was blood. The source is a woman aged 55-70 years with Graves' ophthalmopathy. Both conserved end residues are part of each CDR3. Fields, in order: CDR3 DNA, CDR3 protein, J gene, clone size, D gene, V gene. A D gene is named only where the DNA matches it firmly. Rows give clone size only sometimes, using once, few, many, or a class for an expanded clone.

CDR3nt: TGCAGCGTTGTACTAGCGAGCAATGAGCAGTACTTC
CDR3aa: CSVVLASNEQYF
j_gene: TRBJ2-7
abundance: -
d_gene: TRBD2
v_gene: TRBV29-1

CDR3nt: TGCGCCAGCAGCCCCTCGACTAGCGGATTGATAGAGCAGTTCTTC
CDR3aa: CASSPSTSGLIEQFF
j_gene: TRBJ2-1
abundance: many
d_gene: TRBD2
v_gene: TRBV5-1

CDR3nt: TGCGCCAGCAGCCGGGACGGATCTAATGAAAAACTGTTTTTT
CDR3aa: CASSRDGSNEKLFF
j_gene: TRBJ1-4
abundance: few
d_gene: -
v_gene: TRBV4-1

CDR3nt: TGCAGTGCTAGAGATAGAAAACTCCCACACGGGCAGTACTTC
CDR3aa: CSARDRKLPHGQYF
j_gene: TRBJ2-7
abundance: -
d_gene: -
v_gene: TRBV20-1

CDR3nt: TGCAGTGCTAGAGAGAGGGCAGGAGCATACAATGAGCAGTTCTTC
CDR3aa: CSARERAGAYNEQFF
j_gene: TRBJ2-1
abundance: many
d_gene: -
v_gene: TRBV20-1

CDR3nt: TGTGCCAGCAGCTTGTACAGGAACACCGGGGAGCTGTTTTTT
CDR3aa: CASSLYRNTGELFF
j_gene: TRBJ2-2
abundance: many
d_gene: -
v_gene: TRBV5-1

CDR3nt: TGCGCCAGCAGGAGTGTAGCTAGCTCCTACGAGCAGTACTTC
CDR3aa: CASRSVASSYEQYF
j_gene: TRBJ2-7
abundance: few
d_gene: -
v_gene: TRBV5-1

CDR3nt: TGTGCCAGCAGCTTGTTTGGAATCAACACTGAAGCTTTCTTT
CDR3aa: CASSLFGINTEAFF
j_gene: TRBJ1-1
abundance: many
d_gene: -
v_gene: TRBV5-5

CDR3nt: TGTGCCAGCAGCTTAGCGTCGGGGAAACGAGATACGCAGTATTTT
CDR3aa: CASSLASGKRDTQYF
j_gene: TRBJ2-3
abundance: few
d_gene: -
v_gene: TRBV7-2

CDR3nt: TGTGCCAGTAGCCCCTGGGCGGGACAGGGTTTTTCAGATACGCAGTATTTT
CDR3aa: CASSPWAGQGFSDTQYF
j_gene: TRBJ2-3
abundance: once
d_gene: TRBD1
v_gene: TRBV19

CDR3nt: TGTGCCACCAGCAGAGAACTAGCGGGAGTCGGTGAGCAGTTCTTC
CDR3aa: CATSRELAGVGEQFF
j_gene: TRBJ2-1
abundance: -
d_gene: TRBD2
v_gene: TRBV15

CDR3nt: TGCGCCAGCAGCCCCCTGGGAGGGAGGAACACTGAAGCTTTCTTT
CDR3aa: CASSPLGGRNTEAFF
j_gene: TRBJ1-1
abundance: many
d_gene: -
v_gene: TRBV5-1

CDR3nt: TGCAGTGCTAGAGATCGGAGGGTTTCCGGGGAGCTGTTTTTT
CDR3aa: CSARDRRVSGELFF
j_gene: TRBJ2-2
abundance: many
d_gene: -
v_gene: TRBV20-1

CDR3nt: TGTGCCAGCAGCCAAGCGGGAACGGGAGGGAGGTTTGGAGATACGCAGTATTTT
CDR3aa: CASSQAGTGGRFGDTQYF
j_gene: TRBJ2-3
abundance: many
d_gene: TRBD2
v_gene: TRBV3-1

CDR3nt: TGTGCCAGCAGCGACTACAGGGTTAGCTACGAGCAGTACTTC
CDR3aa: CASSDYRVSYEQYF
j_gene: TRBJ2-7
abundance: many
d_gene: -
v_gene: TRBV11-2

CDR3nt: TGTGCCAGCTCGGTCGACAGCGCGGGATACGAGCAGTACTTC
CDR3aa: CASSVDSAGYEQYF
j_gene: TRBJ2-7
abundance: many
d_gene: -
v_gene: TRBV18

CDR3nt: TGTGCCAGCAGTATCGGGCCCCCGCTCGAGCAGTACTTC
CDR3aa: CASSIGPPLEQYF
j_gene: TRBJ2-7
abundance: many
d_gene: -
v_gene: TRBV6-1

CDR3nt: TGTGCCAGCAGCTGGACCCAACAAGAGACCCAGTACTTC
CDR3aa: CASSWTQQETQYF
j_gene: TRBJ2-5
abundance: many
d_gene: -
v_gene: TRBV5-5

CDR3nt: TGTGCCAGCAGCTCGGACAGCGGACCTTCTAACGAGCAGTACTTC
CDR3aa: CASSSDSGPSNEQYF
j_gene: TRBJ2-7
abundance: few
d_gene: -
v_gene: TRBV6-1

CDR3nt: TGCAGTGCCCGGGACGATAACCCCACAGATACGCAGTATTTT
CDR3aa: CSARDDNPTDTQYF
j_gene: TRBJ2-3
abundance: many
d_gene: -
v_gene: TRBV20-1

CDR3nt: TGTGCCAGCACCGCACCCGTCGGGCATATAAACACTGAAGCTTTCTTT
CDR3aa: CASTAPVGHINTEAFF
j_gene: TRBJ1-1
abundance: -
d_gene: -
v_gene: TRBV2

CDR3nt: TGCAGCGTTGAAGGCGCCAGCTCCTACAATGAGCAGTTCTTC
CDR3aa: CSVEGASSYNEQFF
j_gene: TRBJ2-1
abundance: -
d_gene: -
v_gene: TRBV29-1

CDR3nt: TGTGCCACCAGCAGGTATAGCGGGGTCCAAGAGACCCAGTACTTC
CDR3aa: CATSRYSGVQETQYF
j_gene: TRBJ2-5
abundance: few
d_gene: TRBD2
v_gene: TRBV15

CDR3nt: TGTGCCAGCAGTGAAACACGGATGAAAGAGACCCAGTACTTC
CDR3aa: CASSETRMKETQYF
j_gene: TRBJ2-5
abundance: many
d_gene: -
v_gene: TRBV6-1

CDR3nt: TGTGCCAGCAGGGAGAGGATGCGCACAGATACGCAGTATTTT
CDR3aa: CASRERMRTDTQYF
j_gene: TRBJ2-3
abundance: many
d_gene: -
v_gene: TRBV6-1

CDR3nt: TGTGCCAGCAGTGAGGGACAGGGGCGCGCCGGGGAGCTGTTTTTT
CDR3aa: CASSEGQGRAGELFF
j_gene: TRBJ2-2
abundance: many
d_gene: TRBD1
v_gene: TRBV28

CDR3nt: TGTGCCAGCAGCGTATCCCCGGGATCGTCCTACAATGAGCAGTTCTTC
CDR3aa: CASSVSPGSSYNEQFF
j_gene: TRBJ2-1
abundance: many
d_gene: -
v_gene: TRBV9

CDR3nt: TGTGCCAGCAGCCAAGCGGTAACCGGTCGGCGGTACTTC
CDR3aa: CASSQAVTGRRYF
j_gene: TRBJ2-7
abundance: once
d_gene: -
v_gene: TRBV3-1

CDR3nt: TGTGCCAGTAGTATCCGAGACTATTTCACTGAAGCTTTCTTT
CDR3aa: CASSIRDYFTEAFF
j_gene: TRBJ1-1
abundance: many
d_gene: -
v_gene: TRBV19

CDR3nt: TGTGCCAGCATGAGGACTCCTAGCGCAGATACGCAGTATTTT
CDR3aa: CASMRTPSADTQYF
j_gene: TRBJ2-3
abundance: many
d_gene: -
v_gene: TRBV6-1

CDR3nt: TGCAGCTCCACGGTAGGGGGAGGGGGGGAGCAGTACTTC
CDR3aa: CSSTVGGGGEQYF
j_gene: TRBJ2-7
abundance: few
d_gene: -
v_gene: TRBV29-1